The 20 T cell receptor beta chains below come from one sample, sequenced in a study of cytotoxic CD8 clonotypes in ibrutinib-treated CLL. Produced via immunoSEQ multiplex PCR; TCRdb's table is partial and in-frame only. The table records some 200,000 clones, approximately 72% of them present only once. The material was PBMCs, obtained after 24 months of ibrutinib treatment. The origin of the receptors is a human donor with chronic lymphocytic leukemia.

This clone came up once. V and J are TRBV19 and TRBJ1-5; 9 nucleotides agree with TRBD1. The CDR3 loop spans 14 amino acids. Germline V CDR1 and CDR2: LNHDA, SQIVND (reference sequence). Unmatched junction bases numbered 6, after V lost 3 bases and J lost 9 bases. CDR3 loop: CASSIGQGSPPQHF. The CDR3 DNA reads as TGTGCCAGTAGTATTGGACAGGGGAGTCCGCCCCAGCATTTT.

The DNA for the CDR3 is TGTGCCAGTAGTATAGGCTGGACTAGCGGACAAGAGACCCAGTACTTC. Amino acid sequence: CASSIGWTSGQETQYF. The genes are TRBV19 and TRBJ2-5; 10 positions agree with TRBD2. Germline loops: CDR1 LNHDA, CDR2 SQIVND (reference sequence). The V and J ends lost 1 base and 2 bases, in that order; junction bases with no gene match: 4. This CDR3 spans 16 amino acids.

This clone was counted a single time. The chain employs TRBV2 and TRBJ1-6; D remains ambiguous. The CDR3 is 14 amino acids. V gave up 4 bases and J gave up 7 bases, with 11 bases separating them. Germline V gene data show CDR1 as SNHLY and CDR2 as FYNNEI. The CDR3 reads CASSVLRSNSPLHF. The CDR3 region has the DNA TGTGCCAGCAGTGTTCTCAGGTCGAATTCACCCCTCCACTTT. The entire variable domain, with the rest obtained from reference TRBV2 and TRBJ1-6, is as follows: EPEVTQTPSHQVTQMGQEVILRCVPISNHLYFYWYRQILGQKVEFLVSFYNNEISEKSEIFDDQFSVERPDGSNFTLKIRSTKLEDSAMYFCASSVLRSNSPLHFGNGTRLTVT.

The chain couples TRBV4-3 to TRBJ1-6; perhaps TRBD1 as D (5 bases). The V end was cut by 0 bases, the J end by 0 bases, with 15 bases between. The CDR3 has 19 residues. The germline CDR1 and CDR2 sequences are LGHNA and YSLEER. The CDR3 DNA reads as TGCGCCAGCAGCCAAGAGGCGACAGCTGCTAGCTCCTATAATTCACCCCTCCACTTT. Translation gives CASSQEATAASSYNSPLHF.

This clone was detected a few times. The chain carries TRBV7-9 and TRBJ1-2; TRBD1 aligns across 12 bases. V shed 5 bases and J 0 bases; nucleotides not matched to a gene: 7. This CDR3 has 17 residues. Germline loops: CDR1 SEHNR, CDR2 FQNEAQ (reference sequence). The CDR3 region has the DNA TGTGCCAGCAGCCCCCGGGACAGGGGGCTGACTAACTATGGCTACACCTTC. Translation gives CASSPRDRGLTNYGYTF.

CDR3 in DNA: TGTGCCAGCCAAATGGGACGATATCCCGGGGAGCTGTTTTTT. As protein: CASQMGRYPGELFF. The chain has TRBV27 and TRBJ2-2; D is perhaps TRBD1 or TRBD2 (5 bases each). The V gene's germline CDR1 is MNHEY and CDR2 SMNVEV (reference sequence). The CDR3 totals 14 residues. The ends were cut back, 8 bases at V and 6 bases at J, with 16 bases in the middle.

This chain uses TRBV7-9 with TRBJ2-6; D unclear. This CDR3 region has 11 residues. CDR1 is SEHNR, CDR2 FQNEAQ, per germline (reference sequence). V shed 5 bases and J shed 9 bases, with 5 bases lying between them. Written as DNA, the CDR3 is TGTGCCAGCAGCGCCAGCAACGTCCTGACTTTC. This sequence encodes CASSASNVLTF.

J is TRBJ1-2 and V is TRBV6-1, with 7 positions matching TRBD1. The CDR3 has 17 residues. Looked up from germline, CDR1 is MNHNS and CDR2 is SASEGT. Trimming at V came to 1 base and at J to 2 bases, leaving 10 bases not matched to a gene. The CDR3 is CASSEGGRDRRNYGYTF. Written as DNA, the CDR3 is TGTGCCAGCAGTGAAGGAGGGCGGGACAGAAGAAACTATGGCTACACCTTC.

This chain uses TRBV11-1 with TRBJ2-4, with D perhaps assigned TRBD1 or TRBD2 (5 bases each). The CDR3 is 13 residues long. Germline CDR1 reads SGHAT; CDR2 reads FQDESV (reference sequence). Trimming removed 10 bases at V and 9 bases at J, with 19 bases between. This CDR3 is CATSRDRHAIQYF. In DNA, the CDR3 is TGTGCCACCAGTAGGGACCGCCATGCCATTCAGTACTTC.

The rearrangement uses TRBV4-3 and TRBJ2-1; 9 bases map to TRBD1. This CDR3 region has 15 residues. CDR1 LGHNA and CDR2 YSLEER come from the germline V gene. With 8 bases clipped from V and 3 bases from J, the junction kept 8 bases outside the gene matches. This CDR3 reads CASGTGQGNYNEQFF. DNA for the CDR3: TGCGCCAGCGGGACGGGACAGGGAAACTACAATGAGCAGTTCTTC.

CDR3 nucleotides: TGTGCCAGTCGGAACACCGGGGAGCTGTTTTTT. Its protein product is CASRNTGELFF. The chain carries TRBV6-5 and TRBJ2-2; D gene ambiguous. The V gene lost 9 bases and the J gene lost 1 base, with 3 bases spanning the gap. This CDR3 region has 11 residues. Germline CDR1 MNHEY, CDR2 SVGAGI.

CDR3 residues: CASRTTGTGPSIEQFF. The CDR3 nucleotides read TGCGCCAGTAGGACGACCGGGACAGGGCCTAGTATTGAGCAGTTCTTC. The chain is built from TRBV5-1 and TRBJ2-1; 9 bases align to TRBD1. This CDR3 region has 16 residues. Germline assignment: CDR1 SGHRS and CDR2 YFSETQ. With V trimmed by 8 bases and J by 9 bases, 18 bases remained unmatched.

The chain is built from TRBV6-5 and TRBJ1-5, with 9 bases identical to TRBD1. Germline V gene data show CDR1 as MNHEY and CDR2 as SVGAGI. V shed 9 bases, J shed 6 bases, and the junction held 9 bases outside the gene matches. This CDR3 contains 14 residues. DNA of the CDR3: TGTGCCAGTTCGACAGGGGGAGGAGGTCAGCCCCAGCATTTT. It yields the protein CASSTGGGGQPQHF.

This clone was observed a handful of times. The J gene is TRBJ1-2, the V gene TRBV18; tentative D call: TRBD1 (6 bases). From germline, CDR1 is KGHSH and CDR2 LQKENI. V lost 6 bases, J lost 6 bases, and 14 bases lay in between. The CDR3 sequence is 13 residues long. CDR3 sequence: CASSSTGGHGYTF. DNA of the CDR3: TGTGCCAGCTCCTCGACGGGGGGCCATGGCTACACCTTC.

The chain has TRBV11-2 and TRBJ1-4, with a possible D match to TRBD1 (5 bases). CDR3 size: 14 residues. The germline gives CDR1 SGHAT, CDR2 FQNNGV. Trimming cost V 4 bases and J 0 bases, with 6 bases left between them. Here the CDR3 reads CASSWGSTNEKLFF. The CDR3 coding sequence is TGTGCCAGCAGCTGGGGGTCAACTAATGAAAAACTGTTTTTT.

The chain links TRBV7-6 to TRBJ2-7; D possibly corresponds to TRBD1 (5 bases). CDR1 is SGHVS, CDR2 FNYEAQ, per germline. V was trimmed by 4 bases and J by 2 bases, leaving 21 bases between them. The length of the CDR3 is 17 residues. CDR3 residues: CASSSYTGQKKTYEQYF. The CDR3 DNA is TGTGCCAGCAGCTCCTACACCGGACAAAAAAAAACCTACGAGCAGTACTTC.

The chain joins TRBV6-5 to TRBJ1-5; D is possibly TRBD1 (5 bases). V was clipped by 5 bases and J by 9 bases, with 11 bases between them. The CDR3 totals 12 residues. Germline V gene data show CDR1 as MNHEY and CDR2 as SVGAGI. The CDR3 region is CASSLGTGPQHF. The CDR3 bases are TGTGCCAGCAGTCTAGGGACCGGGCCCCAGCATTTT.

This sequence joins TRBV5-1 and TRBJ2-3; 9 positions agree with TRBD1. Germline V gene data show CDR1 as SGHRS and CDR2 as YFSETQ. With 4 bases clipped from V and 5 bases from J, the junction kept 8 bases outside the gene matches. CDR3 size: 15 residues. The CDR3 coding sequence is TGCGCCAGCAGCCCTACAGGGGGCGCAGGAGATACGCAGTATTTT. Amino acid sequence: CASSPTGGAGDTQYF. The full variable domain, rest sourced from reference TRBV5-1 and TRBJ2-3, is KAGVTQTPRYLIKTRGQQVTLSCSPISGHRSVSWYQQTPGQGLQFLFEYFSETQRNKGNFPGRFSGRQFSNSRSEMNVSTLELGDSALYLCASSPTGGAGDTQYFGPGTRLTVL.

This rearrangement joins TRBV25-1 to TRBJ2-7; 7 bases align to TRBD1. The CDR3 sequence is 15 residues long. Germline V gene lookup returns CDR1 MGHDK and CDR2 SYGVNS. Trimming took 5 bases from V and 2 from J; bases not matched to a gene: 9. The DNA for the CDR3 is TGTGCCAGCAGTTCCAGCAGGCAGGGGGCCTACGAGCAGTACTTC. Translation gives CASSSSRQGAYEQYF.

The genes are TRBV7-2 and TRBJ2-1, with a weak D call TRBD2 (6 bases). Germline CDR1 reads SGHTA; CDR2 reads FQGNSA. This CDR3 spans 15 amino acids. V was shortened by 2 bases and J by 7 bases, with 15 bases between the two germline ends. DNA for the CDR3: TGTGCCAGCAGCTTATGGGCGGGAATCGGGAATGAGCAGTTCTTC. Amino acid sequence: CASSLWAGIGNEQFF. Full variable domain (missing parts from reference TRBV7-2 and TRBJ2-1): GAGVSQSPSNKVTEKGKDVELRCDPISGHTALYWYRQSLGQGLEFLIYFQGNSAPDKSGLPSDRFSAERTGGSVSTLTIQRTQQEDSAVYLCASSLWAGIGNEQFFGPGTRLTVL.